This T cell receptor (beta chain) is drawn from a study of blood T cell repertoires in COVID-19. Study background: Material from acute and convalescent COVID-19 was sourced from the United States, Italy and Spain. In each case, the material was cDNA or gDNA derived from T cells, B-cell-depleted T cells, or PBMCs.

The authors' processing: Reference gene primer amplification yielded estimated nucleated cell counts. Measured with immunoSEQ multiplex PCR; TCRdb has only the in-frame clones, and not every one. V and J calls plus clone size are reproduced from that table; the DNA served to infer D and trimming. The profile shows tens of thousands of clones, over 75% of them singletons. This TCR was sampled from a human donor in a cohort sampled during active COVID-19. Input material: peripheral blood.

The CDR3 protein is CASSKEGTGTAPYTF. CDR3 bases: TGTGCCAGCAGCAAAGAGGGGACAGGGACAGCTCCCTACACCTTC. The V call is TRBV11-2, the J call TRBJ1-2; 9 positions match TRBD1. CDR3 length: 15 amino acids. The trim removed 5 bases at V and 10 bases at J, leaving 14 bases unmatched. Germline V CDR1 and CDR2: SGHAT, FQNNGV.